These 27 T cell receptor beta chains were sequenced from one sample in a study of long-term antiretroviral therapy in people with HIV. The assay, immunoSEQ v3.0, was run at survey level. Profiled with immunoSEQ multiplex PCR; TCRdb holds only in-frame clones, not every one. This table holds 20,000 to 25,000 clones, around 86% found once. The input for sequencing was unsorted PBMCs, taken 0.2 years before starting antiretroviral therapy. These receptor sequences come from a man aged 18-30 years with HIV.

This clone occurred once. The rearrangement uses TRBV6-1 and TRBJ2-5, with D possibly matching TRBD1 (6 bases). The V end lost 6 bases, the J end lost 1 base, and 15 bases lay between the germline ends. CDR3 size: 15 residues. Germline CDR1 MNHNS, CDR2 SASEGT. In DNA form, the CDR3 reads TGTGCCAGCAGGAAAAACAGGGTCGGCCAAGAGACCCAGTACTTC. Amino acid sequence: CASRKNRVGQETQYF.

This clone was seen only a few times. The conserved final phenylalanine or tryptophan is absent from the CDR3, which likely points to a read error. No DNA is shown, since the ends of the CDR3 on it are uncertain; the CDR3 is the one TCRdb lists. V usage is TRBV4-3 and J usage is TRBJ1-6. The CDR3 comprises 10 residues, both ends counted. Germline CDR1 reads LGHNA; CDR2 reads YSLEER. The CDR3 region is CASSQDNGGI.

The CDR3 DNA sequence: TGCGCCAGCAGCCAAGAATCCACAACTAATGAAAAACTGTTTTTT. This gives the protein CASSQESTTNEKLFF. This chain uses TRBV4-3 with TRBJ1-4, with D hard to call. Germline assignment: CDR1 LGHNA and CDR2 YSLEER. The V end lost 0 bases, the J end lost 0 bases, and 5 bases lay between the germline ends. The CDR3 contains 15 residues.

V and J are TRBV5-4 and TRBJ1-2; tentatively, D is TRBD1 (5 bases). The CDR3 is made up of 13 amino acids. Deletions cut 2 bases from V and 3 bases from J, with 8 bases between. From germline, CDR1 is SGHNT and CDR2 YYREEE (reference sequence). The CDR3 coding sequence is TGTGCCAGCAGCTTAGGACAAGACTATGGCTACACCTTC. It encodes CASSLGQDYGYTF.

The CDR3 loop is CASSLRDRSYEQYF. CDR3 bases: TGTGCCAGCAGTCTCCGGGACAGGTCCTACGAGCAGTACTTC. The chain joins TRBV6-1 to TRBJ2-7, with TRBD1 identical over 8 bases. Germline V CDR1 and CDR2: MNHNS, SASEGT. The CDR3 has 14 amino acids. J lost 1 base, V lost 5 bases, and 4 bases had no gene match.

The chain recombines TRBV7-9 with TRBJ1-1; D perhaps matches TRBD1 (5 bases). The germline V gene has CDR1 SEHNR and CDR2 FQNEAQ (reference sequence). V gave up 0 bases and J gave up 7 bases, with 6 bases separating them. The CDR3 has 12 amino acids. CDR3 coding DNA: TGTGCCAGCAGCTTAGCAGGGGTTGAAGCTTTCTTT. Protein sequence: CASSLAGVEAFF. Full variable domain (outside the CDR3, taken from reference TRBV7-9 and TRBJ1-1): DTGVSQNPRHKITKRGQNVTFRCDPISEHNRLYWYRQTLGQGPEFLTYFQNEAQLEKSRLLSDRFSAERPKGSFSTLEIQRTEQGDSAMYLCASSLAGVEAFFGQGTRLTVV.

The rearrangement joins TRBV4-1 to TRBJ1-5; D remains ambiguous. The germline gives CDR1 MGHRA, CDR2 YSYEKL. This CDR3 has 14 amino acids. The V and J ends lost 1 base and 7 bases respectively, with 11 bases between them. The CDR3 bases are TGCGCCAGCAGCCAAGCGGACCGGACCCAGCCCCAGCATTTT. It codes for CASSQADRTQPQHF.

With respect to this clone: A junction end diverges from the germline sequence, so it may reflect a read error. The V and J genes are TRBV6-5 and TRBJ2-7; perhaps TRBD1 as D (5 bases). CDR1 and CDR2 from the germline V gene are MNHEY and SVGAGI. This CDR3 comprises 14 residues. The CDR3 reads CAISELTGPNEQYF. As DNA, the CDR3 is TGTGCCATCAGTGAGCTTACAGGTCCCAACGAGCAGTACTTC.

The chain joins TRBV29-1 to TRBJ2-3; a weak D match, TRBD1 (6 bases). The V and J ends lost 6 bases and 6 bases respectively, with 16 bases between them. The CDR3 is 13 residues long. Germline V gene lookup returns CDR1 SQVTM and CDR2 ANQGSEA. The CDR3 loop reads CSVRTVVFDTQYF. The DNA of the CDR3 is TGCAGCGTGCGGACAGTCGTTTTCGATACGCAGTATTTT.

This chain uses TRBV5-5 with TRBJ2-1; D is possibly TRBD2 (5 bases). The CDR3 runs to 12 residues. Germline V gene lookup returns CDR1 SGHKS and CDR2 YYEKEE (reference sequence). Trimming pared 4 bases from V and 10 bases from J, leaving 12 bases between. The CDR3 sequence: CASSPGNSEQFF. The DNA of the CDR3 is TGTGCCAGCAGCCCCGGGAACTCAGAGCAGTTCTTC.

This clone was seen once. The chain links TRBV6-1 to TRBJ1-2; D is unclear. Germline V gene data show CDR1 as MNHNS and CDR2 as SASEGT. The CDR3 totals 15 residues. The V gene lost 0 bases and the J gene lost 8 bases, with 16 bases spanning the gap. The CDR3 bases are TGTGCCAGCAGTGAAGCGCTTAGAAGCGCCAACGGCTACACCTTC. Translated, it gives CASSEALRSANGYTF.

DNA for the CDR3: TGTGCCAGCAGCTTCAGCGGGGGCACCTACAATGAGCAGTTCTTC. It is translated as CASSFSGGTYNEQFF. The V and J genes are TRBV11-2 and TRBJ2-1; 8 nucleotides align to TRBD2. The V gene's germline CDR1 is SGHAT and CDR2 FQNNGV. After removal of 3 bases from V and 2 bases from J, the junction contained 3 bases not matched to a gene. This CDR3 contains 15 residues.

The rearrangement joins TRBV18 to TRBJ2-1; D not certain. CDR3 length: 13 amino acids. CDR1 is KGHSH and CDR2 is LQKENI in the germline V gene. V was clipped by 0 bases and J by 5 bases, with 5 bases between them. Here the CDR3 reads CASSPPRNNEQFF. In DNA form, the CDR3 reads TGTGCCAGCTCACCACCTAGGAACAATGAGCAGTTCTTC.

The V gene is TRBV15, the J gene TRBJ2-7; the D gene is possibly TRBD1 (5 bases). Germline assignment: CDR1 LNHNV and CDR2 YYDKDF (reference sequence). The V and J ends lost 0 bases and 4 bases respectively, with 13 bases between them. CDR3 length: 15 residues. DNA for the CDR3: TGTGCCACCAGCAGAGATCGGACCCAGGGATACGAGCAGTACTTC. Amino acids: CATSRDRTQGYEQYF.

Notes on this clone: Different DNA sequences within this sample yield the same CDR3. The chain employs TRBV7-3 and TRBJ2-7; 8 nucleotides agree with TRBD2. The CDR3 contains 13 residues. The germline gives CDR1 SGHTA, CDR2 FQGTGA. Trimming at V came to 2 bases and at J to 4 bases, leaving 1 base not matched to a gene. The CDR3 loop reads CASSLSGGYEQYF. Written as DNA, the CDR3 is TGTGCCAGCAGCTTATCGGGGGGGTACGAGCAGTACTTC.

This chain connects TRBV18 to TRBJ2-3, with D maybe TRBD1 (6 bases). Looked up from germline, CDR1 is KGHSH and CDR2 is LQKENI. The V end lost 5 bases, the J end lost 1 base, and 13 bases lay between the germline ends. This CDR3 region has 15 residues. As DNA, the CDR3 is TGTGCCAGCTCAGTCGACAGACAGGGCACAGATACGCAGTATTTT. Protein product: CASSVDRQGTDTQYF.

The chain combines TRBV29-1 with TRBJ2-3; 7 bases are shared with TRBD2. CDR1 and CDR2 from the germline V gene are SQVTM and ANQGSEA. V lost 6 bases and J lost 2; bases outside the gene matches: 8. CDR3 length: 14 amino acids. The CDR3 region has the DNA TGCAGCGTGAGGGCGGGAGTAACCACAGATACGCAGTATTTT. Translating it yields CSVRAGVTTDTQYF.

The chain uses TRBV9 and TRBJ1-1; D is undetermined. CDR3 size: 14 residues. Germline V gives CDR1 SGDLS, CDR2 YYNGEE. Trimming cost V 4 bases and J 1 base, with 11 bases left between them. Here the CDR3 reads CASSPKAANTEAFF. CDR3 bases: TGTGCCAGCAGCCCTAAGGCCGCGAACACTGAAGCTTTCTTT.

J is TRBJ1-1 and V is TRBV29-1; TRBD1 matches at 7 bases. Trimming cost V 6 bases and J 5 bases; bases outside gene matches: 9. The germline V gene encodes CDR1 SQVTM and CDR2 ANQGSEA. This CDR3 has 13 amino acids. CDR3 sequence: CSVNRGRGTEAFF. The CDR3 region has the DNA TGCAGCGTCAACAGGGGAAGGGGTACTGAAGCTTTCTTT. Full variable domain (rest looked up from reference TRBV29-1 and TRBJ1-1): SAVISQKPSRDICQRGTSLTIQCQVDSQVTMMFWYRQQPGQSLTLIATANQGSEATYESGFVIDKFPISRPNLTFSTLTVSNMSPEDSSIYLCSVNRGRGTEAFFGQGTRLTVV.

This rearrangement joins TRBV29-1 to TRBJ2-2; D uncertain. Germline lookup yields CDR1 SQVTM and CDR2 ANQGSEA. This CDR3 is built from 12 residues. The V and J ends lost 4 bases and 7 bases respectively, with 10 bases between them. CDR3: CSVGQEFGELFF. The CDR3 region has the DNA TGCAGCGTTGGCCAGGAGTTCGGGGAGCTGTTTTTT.

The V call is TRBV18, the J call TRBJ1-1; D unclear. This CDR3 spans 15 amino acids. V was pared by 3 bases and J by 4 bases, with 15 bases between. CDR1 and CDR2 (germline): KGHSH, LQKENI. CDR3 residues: CASSPEGRKSTEAFF. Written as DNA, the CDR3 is TGTGCCAGCTCACCGGAAGGTCGGAAGAGCACTGAAGCTTTCTTT.

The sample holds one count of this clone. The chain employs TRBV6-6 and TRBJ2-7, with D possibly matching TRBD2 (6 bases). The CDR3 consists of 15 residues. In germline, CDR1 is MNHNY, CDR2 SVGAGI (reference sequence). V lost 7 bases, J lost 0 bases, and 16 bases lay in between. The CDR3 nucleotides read TGTGCCAGCACCTCCAGGGACTCTAGCTCCTACGAGCAGTACTTC. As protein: CASTSRDSSSYEQYF.

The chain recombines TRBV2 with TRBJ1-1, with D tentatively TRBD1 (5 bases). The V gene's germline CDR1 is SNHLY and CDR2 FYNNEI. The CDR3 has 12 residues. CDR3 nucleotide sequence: TGTGTCACCAGGGAATCTTCGACTGAAGCTTTCTTT. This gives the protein CVTRESSTEAFF. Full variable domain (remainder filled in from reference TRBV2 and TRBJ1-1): EPEVTQTPSHQVTQMGQEVILRCVPISNHLYFYWYRQILGQKVEFLVSFYNNEISEKSEIFDDQFSVERPDGSNFTLKIRSTKLEDSAMYFCVTRESSTEAFFGQGTRLTVV.

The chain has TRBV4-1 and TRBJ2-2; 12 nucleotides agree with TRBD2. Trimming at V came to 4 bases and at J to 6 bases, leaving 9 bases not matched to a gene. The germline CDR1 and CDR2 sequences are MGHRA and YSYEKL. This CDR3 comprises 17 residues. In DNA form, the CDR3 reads TGCGCCAGCAGCCCCCCCACGTCTAGCGGGAGGGCCGGGGAGCTGTTTTTT. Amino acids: CASSPPTSSGRAGELFF.

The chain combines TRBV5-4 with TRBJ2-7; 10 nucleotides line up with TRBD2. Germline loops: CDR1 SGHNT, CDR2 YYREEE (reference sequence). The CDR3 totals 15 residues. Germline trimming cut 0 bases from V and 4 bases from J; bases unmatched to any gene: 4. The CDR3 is CASSLVAGGSYEQYF. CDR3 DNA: TGTGCCAGCAGCTTGGTAGCGGGGGGATCTTACGAGCAGTACTTC.

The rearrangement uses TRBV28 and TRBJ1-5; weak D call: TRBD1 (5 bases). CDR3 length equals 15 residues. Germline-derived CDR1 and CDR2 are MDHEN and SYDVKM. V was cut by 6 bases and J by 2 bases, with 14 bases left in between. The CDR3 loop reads CASSRRGGGNQPQHF. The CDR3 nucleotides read TGTGCCAGCAGCAGGCGCGGGGGAGGCAATCAGCCCCAGCATTTT.

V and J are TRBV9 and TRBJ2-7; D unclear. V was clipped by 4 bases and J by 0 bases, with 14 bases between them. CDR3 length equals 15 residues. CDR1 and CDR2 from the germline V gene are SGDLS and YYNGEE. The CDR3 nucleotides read TGTGCCAGCAGCTTATCTACCTCCCCCTCCTACGAGCAGTACTTC. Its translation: CASSLSTSPSYEQYF.